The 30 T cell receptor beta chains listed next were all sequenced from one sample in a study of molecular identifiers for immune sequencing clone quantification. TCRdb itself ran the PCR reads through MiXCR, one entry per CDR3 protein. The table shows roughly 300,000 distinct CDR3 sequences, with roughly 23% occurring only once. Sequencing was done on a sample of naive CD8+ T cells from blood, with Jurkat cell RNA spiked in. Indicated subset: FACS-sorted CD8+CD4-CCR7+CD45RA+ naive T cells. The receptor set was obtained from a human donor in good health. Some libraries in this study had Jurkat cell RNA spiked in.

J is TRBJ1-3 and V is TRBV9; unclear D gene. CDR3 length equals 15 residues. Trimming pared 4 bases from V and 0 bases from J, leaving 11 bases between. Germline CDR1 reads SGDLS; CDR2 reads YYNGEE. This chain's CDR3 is CASSLNRDSGNTIYF. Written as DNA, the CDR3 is TGTGCCAGCAGCCTCAACCGGGACTCTGGAAACACCATATATTTT.

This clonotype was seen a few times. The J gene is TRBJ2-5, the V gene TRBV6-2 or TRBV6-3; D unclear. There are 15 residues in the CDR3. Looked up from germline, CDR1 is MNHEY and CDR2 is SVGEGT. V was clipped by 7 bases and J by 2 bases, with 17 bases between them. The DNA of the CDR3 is TGTGCCAGCACTAAAGGTGGGCGGCTTCAAGAGACCCAGTACTTC. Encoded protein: CASTKGGRLQETQYF.

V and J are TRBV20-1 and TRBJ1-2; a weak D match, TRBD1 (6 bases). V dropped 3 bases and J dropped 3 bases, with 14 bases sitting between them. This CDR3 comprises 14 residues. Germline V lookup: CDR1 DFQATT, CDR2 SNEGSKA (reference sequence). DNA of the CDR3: TGCAGTGCTAGCGACAGGTTCACTGACTATGGCTACACCTTC. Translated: CSASDRFTDYGYTF.

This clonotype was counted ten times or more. The CDR3 reads CAWSERQGAAEAFF. The CDR3 DNA reads TGTGCCTGGAGTGAGCGACAGGGGGCTGCTGAAGCTTTCTTT. This rearrangement joins TRBV30 to TRBJ1-1; 10 bases align to TRBD1. Germline V CDR1 and CDR2: GTSNPN, SVGIG (reference sequence). This CDR3 is 14 amino acids long. After removal of 1 base from V and 6 bases from J, the junction contained 5 bases not matched to a gene. Combining the CDR3 with reference TRBV30 and TRBJ1-1 gives the whole variable domain SQTIHQWPATLVQPVGSPLSLECTVEGTSNPNLYWYRQAAGRGLQLLFYSVGIGQISSEVPQNLSASRPQDRQFILSSKKLLLSDSGFYLCAWSERQGAAEAFFGQGTRLTVV.

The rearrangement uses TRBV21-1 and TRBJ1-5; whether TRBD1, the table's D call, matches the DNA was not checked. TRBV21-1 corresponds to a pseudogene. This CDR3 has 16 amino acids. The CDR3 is CASSKEGGHSNQPQHF. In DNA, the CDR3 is TGTGCCAGCAGCAAGGAAGGGGGACATAGCAATCAGCCCCAGCATTTT.

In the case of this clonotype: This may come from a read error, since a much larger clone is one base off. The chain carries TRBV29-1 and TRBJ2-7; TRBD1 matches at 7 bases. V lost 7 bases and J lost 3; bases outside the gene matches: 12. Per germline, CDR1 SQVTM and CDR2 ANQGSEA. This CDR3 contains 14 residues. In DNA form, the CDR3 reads TGCAGCGCTGTTTGGGACAGCTATAGCTACGAGCAGTACTTC. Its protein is CSAVWDSYSYEQYF.

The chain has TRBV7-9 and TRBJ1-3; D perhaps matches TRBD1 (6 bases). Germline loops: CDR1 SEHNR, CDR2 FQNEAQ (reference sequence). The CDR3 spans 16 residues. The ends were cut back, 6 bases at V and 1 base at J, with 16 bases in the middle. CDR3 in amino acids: CASRGTTGVSGNTIYF. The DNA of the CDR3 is TGTGCCAGCAGGGGGACAACAGGCGTTTCTGGAAACACCATATATTTT.

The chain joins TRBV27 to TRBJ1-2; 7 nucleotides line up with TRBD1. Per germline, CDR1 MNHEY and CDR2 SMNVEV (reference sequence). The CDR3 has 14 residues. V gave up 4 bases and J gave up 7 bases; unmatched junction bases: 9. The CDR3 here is CASSSPGQDSGYTF. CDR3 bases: TGTGCCAGCAGTTCTCCAGGACAGGACTCTGGCTACACCTTC.

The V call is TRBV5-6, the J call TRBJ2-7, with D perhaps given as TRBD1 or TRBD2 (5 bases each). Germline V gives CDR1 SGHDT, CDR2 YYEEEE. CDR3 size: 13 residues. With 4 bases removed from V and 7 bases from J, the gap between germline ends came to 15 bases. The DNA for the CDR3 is TGTGCCAGCAGCGTGGGACCACTGGGGGAGCAGTACTTC. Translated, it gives CASSVGPLGEQYF.

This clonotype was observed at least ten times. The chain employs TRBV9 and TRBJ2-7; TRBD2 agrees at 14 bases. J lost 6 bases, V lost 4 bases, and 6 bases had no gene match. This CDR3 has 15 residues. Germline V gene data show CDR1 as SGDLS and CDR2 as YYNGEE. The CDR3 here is CASSPSGTSGSEQYF. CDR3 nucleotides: TGTGCCAGCAGCCCGTCCGGGACTAGCGGGAGCGAGCAGTACTTC.

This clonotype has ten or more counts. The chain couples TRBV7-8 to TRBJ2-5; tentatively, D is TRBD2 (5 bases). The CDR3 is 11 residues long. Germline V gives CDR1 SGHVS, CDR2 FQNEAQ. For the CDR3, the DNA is TGTGCTACCGACCCGGGGGAGACCCAGTACTTC. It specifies CATDPGETQYF.

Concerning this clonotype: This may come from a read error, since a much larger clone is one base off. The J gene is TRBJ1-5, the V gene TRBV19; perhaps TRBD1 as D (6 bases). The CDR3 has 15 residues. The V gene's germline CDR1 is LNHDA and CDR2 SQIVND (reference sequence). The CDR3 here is CASSTGTRGNQPQQF. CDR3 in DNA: TGTGCCAGTAGTACGGGGACCAGGGGCAATCAGCCCCAGCAGTTT. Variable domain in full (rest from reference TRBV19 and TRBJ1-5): DGGITQSPKYLFRKEGQNVTLSCEQNLNHDAMYWYRQDPGQGLRLIYYSQIVNDFQKGDIAEGYSVSREKKESFPLTVTSAQKNPTAFYLCASSTGTRGNQPQQFGDGTRLSIL.

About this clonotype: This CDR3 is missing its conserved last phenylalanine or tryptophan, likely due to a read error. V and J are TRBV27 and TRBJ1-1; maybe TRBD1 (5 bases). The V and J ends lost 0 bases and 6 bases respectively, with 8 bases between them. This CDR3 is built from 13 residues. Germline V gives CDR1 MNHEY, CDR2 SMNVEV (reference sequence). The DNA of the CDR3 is TGTGCCAGCAGTTTATCGGCGGGACCTGAAGCTTTCTCT. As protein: CASSLSAGPEAFS.

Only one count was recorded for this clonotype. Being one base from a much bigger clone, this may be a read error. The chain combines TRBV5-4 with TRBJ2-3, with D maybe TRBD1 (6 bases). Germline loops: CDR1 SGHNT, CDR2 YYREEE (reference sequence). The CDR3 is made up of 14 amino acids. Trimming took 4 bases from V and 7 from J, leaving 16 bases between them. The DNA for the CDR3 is TGTGCCAGCAGCGGGGGCCTTACAGCAAATACGCAGTATTTT. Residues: CASSGGLTANTQYF.

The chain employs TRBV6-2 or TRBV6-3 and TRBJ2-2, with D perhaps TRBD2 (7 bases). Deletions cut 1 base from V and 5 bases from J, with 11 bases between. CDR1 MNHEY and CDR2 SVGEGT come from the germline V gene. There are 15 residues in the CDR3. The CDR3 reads CASSYLSGTTGELFF. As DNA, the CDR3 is TGTGCCAGCAGTTACTTAAGCGGGACAACCGGGGAGCTGTTTTTT.

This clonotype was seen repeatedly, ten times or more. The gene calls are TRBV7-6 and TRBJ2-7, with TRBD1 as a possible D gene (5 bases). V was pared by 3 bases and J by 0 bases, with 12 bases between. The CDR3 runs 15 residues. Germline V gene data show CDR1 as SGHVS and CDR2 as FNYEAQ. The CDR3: CASSFGGQSSYEQYF. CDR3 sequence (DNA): TGTGCCAGCAGCTTTGGCGGACAAAGCTCCTACGAGCAGTACTTC.

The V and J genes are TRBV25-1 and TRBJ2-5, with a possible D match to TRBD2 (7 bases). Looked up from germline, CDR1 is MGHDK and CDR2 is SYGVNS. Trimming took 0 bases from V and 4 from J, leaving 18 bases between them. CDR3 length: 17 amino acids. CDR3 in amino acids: CASSEYPRGPGGETQYF. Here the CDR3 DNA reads TGTGCCAGCAGTGAATATCCCCGGGGGCCGGGGGGAGAGACCCAGTACTTC. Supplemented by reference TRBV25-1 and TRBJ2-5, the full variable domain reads EADIYQTPRYLVIGTGKKITLECSQTMGHDKMYWYQQDPGMELHLIHYSYGVNSTEKGDLSSESTVSRIRTEHFPLTLESARPSHTSQYLCASSEYPRGPGGETQYFGPGTRLLVL.

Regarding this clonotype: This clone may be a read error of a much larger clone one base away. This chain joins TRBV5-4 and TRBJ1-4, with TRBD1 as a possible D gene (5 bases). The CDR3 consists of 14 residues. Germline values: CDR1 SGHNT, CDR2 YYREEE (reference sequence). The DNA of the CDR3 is TGTGCCAGCAGCTCCACAGGATACTCTGAAAAACTGGTTTTT. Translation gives CASSSTGYSEKLVF.

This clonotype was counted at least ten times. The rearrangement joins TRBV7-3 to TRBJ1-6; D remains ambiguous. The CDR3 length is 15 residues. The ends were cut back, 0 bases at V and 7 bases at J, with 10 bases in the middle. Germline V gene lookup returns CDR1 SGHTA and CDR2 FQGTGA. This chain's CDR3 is CASSLTGRRNSPLHF. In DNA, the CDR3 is TGTGCCAGCAGCTTAACCGGCAGGCGCAATTCACCCCTCCACTTT. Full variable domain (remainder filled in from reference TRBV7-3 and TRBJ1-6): GAGVSQTPSNKVTEKGKYVELRCDPISGHTALYWYRQSLGQGPEFLIYFQGTGAADDSGLPNDRFFAVRPEGSVSTLKIQRTERGDSAVYLCASSLTGRRNSPLHFGNGTRLTVT.

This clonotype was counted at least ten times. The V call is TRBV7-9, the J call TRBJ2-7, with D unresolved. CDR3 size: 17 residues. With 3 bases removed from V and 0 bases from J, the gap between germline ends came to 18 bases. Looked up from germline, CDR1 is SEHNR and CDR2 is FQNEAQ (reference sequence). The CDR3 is CASSLKSPRASSYEQYF. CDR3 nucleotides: TGTGCCAGCAGCTTGAAGTCTCCCCGGGCCAGCTCCTACGAGCAGTACTTC.

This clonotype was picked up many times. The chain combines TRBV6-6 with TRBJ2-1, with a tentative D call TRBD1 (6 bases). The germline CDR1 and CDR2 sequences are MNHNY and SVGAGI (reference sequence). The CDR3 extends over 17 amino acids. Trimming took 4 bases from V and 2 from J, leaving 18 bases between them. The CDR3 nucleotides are TGTGCCAGCAGTTCTTCTCCGACAGGCACCCCCTACAATGAGCAGTTCTTC. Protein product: CASSSSPTGTPYNEQFF.

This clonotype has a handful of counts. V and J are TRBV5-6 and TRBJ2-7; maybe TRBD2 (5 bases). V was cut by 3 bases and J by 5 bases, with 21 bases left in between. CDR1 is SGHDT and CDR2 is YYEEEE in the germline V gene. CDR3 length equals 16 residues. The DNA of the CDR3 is TGTGCCAGCAGCTCTTGGACTCCTGGGAAGTGGGACGAGCAGTACTTC. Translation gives CASSSWTPGKWDEQYF.

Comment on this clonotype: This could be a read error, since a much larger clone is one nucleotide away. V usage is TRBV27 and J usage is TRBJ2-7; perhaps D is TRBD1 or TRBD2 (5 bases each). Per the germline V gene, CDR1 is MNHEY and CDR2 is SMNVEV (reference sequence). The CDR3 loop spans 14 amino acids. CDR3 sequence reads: CAGSSRGRIYEQYF. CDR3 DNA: TGTGCCGGCAGTTCCCGGGGCCGAATCTACGAGCAGTACTTC.

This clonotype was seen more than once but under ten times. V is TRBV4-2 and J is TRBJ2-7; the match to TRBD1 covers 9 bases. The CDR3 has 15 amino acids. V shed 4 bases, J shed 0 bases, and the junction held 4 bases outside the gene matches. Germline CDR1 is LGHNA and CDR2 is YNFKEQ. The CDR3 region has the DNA TGTGCCAGCAGCCCCCAGGGACAGGGCTCCTACGAGCAGTACTTC. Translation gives CASSPQGQGSYEQYF.

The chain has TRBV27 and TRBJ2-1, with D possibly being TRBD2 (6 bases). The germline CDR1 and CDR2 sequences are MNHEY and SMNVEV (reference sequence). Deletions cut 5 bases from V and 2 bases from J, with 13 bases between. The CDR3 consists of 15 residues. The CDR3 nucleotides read TGTGCCAGCAGTCAGTTACCGGGAGCCTACAATGAGCAGTTCTTC. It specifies CASSQLPGAYNEQFF.

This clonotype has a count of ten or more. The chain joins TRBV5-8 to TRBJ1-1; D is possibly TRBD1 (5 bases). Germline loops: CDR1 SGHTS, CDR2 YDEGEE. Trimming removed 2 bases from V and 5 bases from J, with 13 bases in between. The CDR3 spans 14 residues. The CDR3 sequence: CASSFAAEGTEAFF. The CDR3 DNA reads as TGTGCCAGCAGCTTCGCCGCCGAGGGGACTGAAGCTTTCTTT.

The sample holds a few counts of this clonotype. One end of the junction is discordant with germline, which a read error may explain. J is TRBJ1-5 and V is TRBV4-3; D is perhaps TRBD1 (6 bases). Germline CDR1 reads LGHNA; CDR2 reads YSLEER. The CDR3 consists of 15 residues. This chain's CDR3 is CASSEDGGPLQPQHF. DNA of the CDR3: TGCGCCAGCAGCGAAGACGGGGGGCCCCTTCAGCCCCAGCATTTT.

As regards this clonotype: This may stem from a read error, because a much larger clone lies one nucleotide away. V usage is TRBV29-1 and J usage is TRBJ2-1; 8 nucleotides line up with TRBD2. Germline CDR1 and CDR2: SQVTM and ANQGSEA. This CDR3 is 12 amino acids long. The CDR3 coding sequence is TGCAGCATTGACGCGGGGGGCCTAGGGCAGTTCTTC. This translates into CSIDAGGLGQFF.

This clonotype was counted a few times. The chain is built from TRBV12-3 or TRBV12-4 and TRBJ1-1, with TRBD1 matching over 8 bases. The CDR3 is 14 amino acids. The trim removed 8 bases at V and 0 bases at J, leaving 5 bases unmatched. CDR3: CASQPGQVNTEAFF. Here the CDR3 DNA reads TGTGCCAGCCAACCGGGACAGGTGAACACTGAAGCTTTCTTT.

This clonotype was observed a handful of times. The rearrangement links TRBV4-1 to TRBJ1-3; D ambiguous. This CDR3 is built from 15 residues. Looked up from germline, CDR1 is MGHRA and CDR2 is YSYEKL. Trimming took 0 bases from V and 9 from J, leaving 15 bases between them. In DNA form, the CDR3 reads TGCGCCAGCAGCCAAGAAGTTCCGGGTTTCGGCACCATATATTTT. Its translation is CASSQEVPGFGTIYF.